This T cell receptor (beta chain) was documented in a study of graft-versus-host responses after intestinal transplantation. Study information: Each recipient received anti-thymocyte globulin induction, then tacrolimus and steroids for three to four years. Study conclusions and caveats: Investigators detected GvH clones in recipient marrow, with some emerging earlier in ileum or blood. Peak GvH clone levels in circulation were associated with early post-transplant HvG declines.

Tissue from the graft was processed to free its intraepithelial and lamina propria lymphocytes. With respect to this clone: Its antigen remains unknown.

Sequencing was performed with immunoSEQ multiplex PCR; in TCRdb, only in-frame clones are kept and a portion is missing. This sample has tens of thousands of clones, with approximately 86% found just once. The specimen comprised ileum tissue, sampled approximately 200 days after intestinal transplant. The TCR was taken from a human patient who received an intestinal transplant, so some T cells may come from the graft donor.

In DNA form, the CDR3 reads TGTGCCAGCAGCGCGGCGGCCGAACAGCCCCAGCATTTT. It yields the protein CASSAAAEQPQHF. The chain is built from TRBV7-3 and TRBJ1-5; D is unresolved. The CDR3 has 13 residues. V shed 5 bases and J shed 7 bases, with 12 bases lying between them. Germline CDR1 is SGHTA and CDR2 is FQGTGA.